This entry is about one T cell receptor (beta chain). The assay was immunoSEQ multiplex PCR, and TCRdb's table has in-frame clones only and misses some. The sample lists roughly 60,000 clones, approximately 70% occurring once. These data come from a study of T cell clones after liver transplantation. For the study at large: Standard immunosuppression, with no induction, continued until 12-24 months after transplant.

The CDR3 is 17 residues long. Trimming cost V 1 base and J 1 base, with 16 bases left between them. Germline CDR1 SGHDN, CDR2 FVKESK. The rearrangement links TRBV14 to TRBJ2-5; D is possibly TRBD1 (5 bases). The sequencing used CD4+ T cells from blood, collected at the approximately 16-month timepoint. The TCR sequence derives from a human patient who received a liver transplant. Some T cells may be provided by the graft donor. CDR3 sequence reads: CASSQVIPDRTQETQYF. The CDR3 region has the DNA TGTGCCAGCAGCCAAGTAATCCCAGACAGAACCCAAGAGACCCAGTACTTC. The variable domain in full, with the rest retrieved from reference TRBV14 and TRBJ2-5, is EAGVTQFPSHSVIEKGQTVTLRCDPISGHDNLYWYRRVMGKEIKFLLHFVKESKQDESGMPNNRFLAERTGGTYSTLKVQPAELEDSGVYFCASSQVIPDRTQETQYFGPGTRLLVL.